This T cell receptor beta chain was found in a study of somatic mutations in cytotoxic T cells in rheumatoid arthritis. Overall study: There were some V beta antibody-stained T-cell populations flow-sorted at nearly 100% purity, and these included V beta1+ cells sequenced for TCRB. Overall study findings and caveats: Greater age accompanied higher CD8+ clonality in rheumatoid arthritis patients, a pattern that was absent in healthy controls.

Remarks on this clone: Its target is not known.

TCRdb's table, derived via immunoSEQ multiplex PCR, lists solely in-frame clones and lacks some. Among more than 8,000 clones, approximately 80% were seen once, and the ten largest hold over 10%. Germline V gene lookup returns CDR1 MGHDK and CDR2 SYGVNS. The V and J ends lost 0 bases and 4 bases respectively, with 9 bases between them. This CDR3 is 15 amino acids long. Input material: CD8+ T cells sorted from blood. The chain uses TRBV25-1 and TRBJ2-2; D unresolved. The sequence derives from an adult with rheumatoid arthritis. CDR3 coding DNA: TGTGCCAGCAGTGAATACCAACTTGGCACCGGGGAGCTGTTTTTT. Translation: CASSEYQLGTGELFF.